The 4 T cell receptor beta chains given below trace back to one sample, sequenced in a study of blood T cells in healthy people across ages. A second roughly 7 to 11 cycle PCR used barcoded and J-beta primers. Using its own MiXCR run on the 5' RACE reads, TCRdb lists one record per CDR3 protein. The table records approximately 780,000 distinct CDR3 sequences, roughly 25% of them present only once. These same records also appear under a second study, on T cells of mothers and their children.

Sequencing input: blood. These receptors all come from a boy under 18 in good health.

V and J are TRBV12-3 or TRBV12-4 and TRBJ2-7, with 8 bases that match TRBD1. V was clipped by 3 bases and J by 3 bases; unmatched bases: 4. This CDR3 is 14 amino acids long. CDR3 DNA: TGTGCCAGCAGTTTTTCCGGACAGGGCTACGAGCAGTACTTC. Its protein product is CASSFSGQGYEQYF.

The chain employs TRBV5-1 and TRBJ2-3; 16 nucleotides agree with TRBD2. With 2 bases clipped from V and 3 bases from J, the junction kept 3 bases outside the gene matches. The CDR3 has 17 residues. Germline V gene lookup returns CDR1 SGHRS and CDR2 YFSETQ. The CDR3 region has the DNA TGCGCCAGCAGCTTCGGGACTAGCGGGGGGGCGACAGATACGCAGTATTTT. It is translated as CASSFGTSGGATDTQYF.

This clonotype has just one count. Because it lacks the conserved phenylalanine or tryptophan at the end, this CDR3 is likely a read error. The chain recombines TRBV5-1 with TRBJ2-3; D may be TRBD1 or TRBD2 (5 bases each). The germline CDR1 and CDR2 sequences are SGHRS and YFSETQ. The CDR3 covers 15 residues. The V and J ends lost 0 bases and 6 bases respectively, with 14 bases between them. The CDR3 bases are TGCGCCAGCAGCTTGGGAGGGGCGCAGAAGGATACGCAGTATTCT. Its protein product is CASSLGGAQKDTQYS.

This clonotype was counted only a few times. The chain couples TRBV12-3 or TRBV12-4 to TRBJ2-6; D ambiguous. This CDR3 region has 17 residues. Trimming shortened V by 1 base and J by 0 bases, and 10 bases separated the two germline ends. CDR3 in DNA: TGTGCCAGCAGTTTAGGTGGCAGCCCCTCTGGGGCCAACGTCCTGACTTTC. It codes for CASSLGGSPSGANVLTF.